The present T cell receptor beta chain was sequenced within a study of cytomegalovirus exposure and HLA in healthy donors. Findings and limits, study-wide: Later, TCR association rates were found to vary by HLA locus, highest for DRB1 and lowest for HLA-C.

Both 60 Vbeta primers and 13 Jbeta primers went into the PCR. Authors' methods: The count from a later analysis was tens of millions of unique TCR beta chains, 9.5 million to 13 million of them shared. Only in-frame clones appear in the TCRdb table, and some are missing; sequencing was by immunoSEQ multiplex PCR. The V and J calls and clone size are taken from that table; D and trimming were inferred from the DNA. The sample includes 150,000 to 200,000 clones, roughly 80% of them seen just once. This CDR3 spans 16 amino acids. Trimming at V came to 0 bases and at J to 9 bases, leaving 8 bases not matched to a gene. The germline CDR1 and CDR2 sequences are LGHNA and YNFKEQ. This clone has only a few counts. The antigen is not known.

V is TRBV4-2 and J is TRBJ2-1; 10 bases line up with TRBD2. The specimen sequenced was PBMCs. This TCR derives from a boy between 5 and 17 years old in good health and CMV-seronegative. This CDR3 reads CASSQDPLAGVSEQFF. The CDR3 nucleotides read TGTGCCAGCAGCCAAGATCCCCTAGCGGGAGTTAGTGAGCAGTTCTTC.